This T cell receptor beta chain was recorded in a study of blood T cell repertoires in COVID-19. Overall study: Material from acute and convalescent COVID-19 was sourced from the United States, Italy and Spain. PBMCs, B-cell-depleted T cells, or T cells were the source of the cDNA or gDNA that made up the material.

Germline V lookup: CDR1 LNHDA, CDR2 SQIVND (reference sequence). V was clipped by 8 bases and J by 5 bases; unmatched bases: 10. CDR3 length: 15 amino acids. Original handling: Scientists estimated how many nucleated cells there were by amplifying reference gene primers. Using immunoSEQ multiplex PCR, the repertoire was profiled, and TCRdb retains in-frame clones only, with some absent. The D gene and trimming were derived from the DNA, and the V and J assignments and clone size from that table. In the table there are some 74,000 clones, approximately 91% of which are singletons. Followed over time, Seattle patients had been enrolled while infection was active.

This receptor was identified in a man aged 50 to 59 with COVID-19, enrolled during active disease. The sequenced sample consisted of peripheral blood. V gene TRBV19 combines with J gene TRBJ2-2, with 8 bases that match TRBD1. DNA of the CDR3: TGTGCCAGTGCGACAGGGGTTGCGGGGACCGGGGAGCTGTTTTTT. This gives the protein CASATGVAGTGELFF. Looking up the rest from reference TRBV19 and TRBJ2-2 gives the full variable domain: DGGITQSPKYLFRKEGQNVTLSCEQNLNHDAMYWYRQDPGQGLRLIYYSQIVNDFQKGDIAEGYSVSREKKESFPLTVTSAQKNPTAFYLCASATGVAGTGELFFGEGSRLTVL.